These 23 T cell receptor beta chains were all obtained from the same sample, sequenced in a study of OX40 agonist ivuxolimab in advanced cancers. The table came from immunoSEQ multiplex PCR; TCRdb's copy has only in-frame clones and leaves some out. Of over 40,000 clones listed, about 85% are singletons. The sequencing used CD4+ or CD8+ T cells sorted from blood, collected in a trial of the OX40 agonist ivuxolimab. These receptor sequences come from an adult with an advanced solid tumor such as melanoma, head and neck, liver or kidney cancer.

The chain has TRBV29-1 and TRBJ2-7; 12 bases fit TRBD2. Unmatched junction bases numbered 11, after V lost 4 bases and J lost 7 bases. CDR3 length equals 15 residues. Germline CDR1 and CDR2: SQVTM and ANQGSEA. The CDR3 protein is CSVVGLAGGRGEQYF. DNA of the CDR3: TGCAGCGTTGTGGGGCTAGCGGGAGGGCGAGGGGAGCAGTACTTC.

V and J are TRBV6-6 and TRBJ1-1; 9 nucleotides align to TRBD1. Germline-derived CDR1 and CDR2 are MNHNY and SVGAGI (reference sequence). V dropped 6 bases and J dropped 5; count of bases not matched to a gene: 4. The CDR3 extends over 13 amino acids. CDR3 sequence (DNA): TGTGCCAGCAGCTCGACAGGGGGGACTGAAGCTTTCTTT. Protein sequence: CASSSTGGTEAFF.

This chain joins TRBV6-1 and TRBJ2-7; D ambiguous. Germline CDR1 and CDR2: MNHNS and SASEGT. Trimming removed 2 bases from V and 0 bases from J, with 11 bases in between. The CDR3 loop spans 15 amino acids. CDR3: CASSEYVKSSYEQYF. CDR3 in DNA: TGTGCCAGCAGTGAATACGTCAAGAGCTCCTACGAGCAGTACTTC.

V gene TRBV5-1 combines with J gene TRBJ1-4; D gene unclear. V lost 4 bases and J lost 4, with 5 bases in between. The CDR3 has 12 residues. Per the germline V gene, CDR1 is SGHRS and CDR2 is YFSETQ. The CDR3 nucleotides are TGCGCCAGCAGCACTGATAATGAAAAACTGTTTTTT. Protein: CASSTDNEKLFF.

The genes are TRBV12-5 and TRBJ1-1; D not resolved. The germline V gene encodes CDR1 LGHNT and CDR2 FRNRAP. The CDR3 sequence is 12 residues long. Trimming pared 3 bases from V and 4 bases from J, leaving 6 bases between. DNA for the CDR3: TGTGCTAGTGGTTTAAGGCCCACTGAAGCTTTCTTT. Translating gives CASGLRPTEAFF.

V is TRBV5-4 and J is TRBJ1-2; D remains unclear. Germline V gene data show CDR1 as SGHNT and CDR2 as YYREEE (reference sequence). The V end was cut by 0 bases, the J end by 4 bases, with 13 bases between. The CDR3 extends over 15 amino acids. This CDR3 is CASSLARAGTYGYTF. CDR3 nucleotides: TGTGCCAGCAGCTTGGCTCGTGCGGGTACCTATGGCTACACCTTC.

The rearrangement joins TRBV6-5 to TRBJ2-7; tentatively, D is TRBD1 (6 bases). CDR3 size: 14 residues. Germline CDR1 is MNHEY and CDR2 is SVGAGI. V lost 0 bases, J lost 2 bases, and 8 bases lay in between. The CDR3 reads CASSYSTGTYEQYF. CDR3 nucleotides: TGTGCCAGCAGTTACTCTACAGGGACCTACGAGCAGTACTTC.

The chain combines TRBV6-1 with TRBJ1-5; possible D gene TRBD1, 5 bases. Trimming cost V 0 bases and J 10 bases, with 16 bases left between them. Germline V gives CDR1 MNHNS, CDR2 SASEGT. This CDR3 has 15 amino acids. Here the CDR3 DNA reads TGTGCCAGCAGTGAAGCTGTGGGGGGTCGGCAACCCCAGCATTTT. This sequence encodes CASSEAVGGRQPQHF.

The chain has TRBV6-1 and TRBJ2-4; 11 bases are a match to TRBD2. V gave up 4 bases and J gave up 0 bases; unmatched junction bases: 14. The CDR3 extends over 20 amino acids. Looked up from germline, CDR1 is MNHNS and CDR2 is SASEGT. CDR3 DNA: TGTGCCAGCAGTGGTGGCCTAGCGGGAGGACCCCAGATAGCCAAAAACATTCAGTACTTC. Amino acids: CASSGGLAGGPQIAKNIQYF.

The chain has TRBV28 and TRBJ2-3; D is uncertain. V was trimmed by 6 bases and J by 3 bases, leaving 10 bases between them. CDR3 length: 13 amino acids. Germline CDR1 MDHEN, CDR2 SYDVKM. The CDR3 region has the DNA TGTGCCAGCAGCCGCATTGGTACAGATACGCAGTATTTT. Translation: CASSRIGTDTQYF.

The V call is TRBV7-2, the J call TRBJ1-3; maybe TRBD1 (6 bases). The CDR3 extends over 16 amino acids. Per the germline V gene, CDR1 is SGHTA and CDR2 is FQGNSA. The V end was cut by 3 bases, the J end by 2 bases, with 14 bases between. CDR3 loop: CASSFWAGTPGNTIYF. CDR3 nucleotide sequence: TGTGCCAGCAGCTTTTGGGCCGGGACACCTGGAAACACCATATATTTT.

V usage is TRBV4-1 and J usage is TRBJ1-2; TRBD1 is a possible D gene (6 bases). Germline assignment: CDR1 MGHRA and CDR2 YSYEKL. CDR3 length: 16 residues. V lost 3 bases and J lost 3, with 17 bases in between. CDR3 bases: TGCGCCAGCAGCCAGCCCACCCGACAGGCGGACTATGGCTACACCTTC. Translating it yields CASSQPTRQADYGYTF.

This chain connects TRBV18 to TRBJ2-4; D might be TRBD2 (5 bases). Per germline, CDR1 KGHSH and CDR2 LQKENI. The germline V and J ends were trimmed by 1 base and 1 base, with 11 bases remaining between them. This CDR3 region has 16 residues. The CDR3 DNA reads TGTGCCAGCTCACCACAGGCGCCGGGGGCCAAAAACATTCAGTACTTC. It yields the protein CASSPQAPGAKNIQYF. The full variable domain, its missing parts supplied by reference TRBV18 and TRBJ2-4, is NAGVMQNPRHLVRRRGQEARLRCSPMKGHSHVYWYRQLPEEGLKFMVYLQKENIIDESGMPKERFSAEFPKEGPSILRIQQVVRGDSAAYFCASSPQAPGAKNIQYFGAGTRLSVL.

The chain combines TRBV27 with TRBJ2-1, with D perhaps matching TRBD2 (5 bases). Germline assignment: CDR1 MNHEY and CDR2 SMNVEV (reference sequence). Trimming took 3 bases from V and 7 from J, leaving 13 bases between them. The CDR3 runs to 14 residues. The CDR3 DNA reads TGTGCCAGCAGTTTCGTTGGGGAGTCGAATGAGCAGTTCTTC. It encodes CASSFVGESNEQFF.

The rearrangement joins TRBV7-9 to TRBJ2-2; TRBD1 matches at 9 bases. The V gene's germline CDR1 is SEHNR and CDR2 FQNEAQ (reference sequence). J gave up 5 bases and V 5 bases, and 6 bases lay outside the gene matches. The CDR3 has 15 amino acids. The CDR3 reads CASSRQGEGTGELFF. The CDR3, as DNA: TGTGCCAGCAGCAGACAGGGGGAAGGAACCGGGGAGCTGTTTTTT.

The V and J genes are TRBV5-6 and TRBJ2-3, with D uncertain. CDR3 length: 12 amino acids. Trimming pared 1 base from V and 9 bases from J, leaving 9 bases between. Per germline, CDR1 SGHDT and CDR2 YYEEEE. CDR3 in amino acids: CASSLNSGTQYF. As DNA, the CDR3 is TGTGCCAGCAGCTTGAATTCAGGAACGCAGTATTTT.

CDR3 amino acids: CSGANRGGEQYF. In DNA, the CDR3 is TGCAGCGGAGCGAACCGTGGCGGGGAGCAGTACTTC. The genes are TRBV29-1 and TRBJ2-7; D perhaps matches TRBD2 (5 bases). Germline CDR1 and CDR2: SQVTM and ANQGSEA. The CDR3 contains 12 residues. V was pared by 7 bases and J by 7 bases, with 17 bases between.

This sequence joins TRBV6-1 and TRBJ2-2; D gene uncertain. The CDR3 runs 14 residues. Trimming took 2 bases from V and 8 from J, leaving 12 bases between them. Germline-derived CDR1 and CDR2 are MNHNS and SASEGT. CDR3 region: CASSEIGPRGELFF. The CDR3 DNA reads as TGTGCCAGCAGTGAAATAGGTCCTAGGGGGGAGCTGTTTTTT.

This clone rates as medium-sized. This rearrangement joins TRBV2 to TRBJ1-5, with 7 bases that match TRBD1. The CDR3 spans 15 residues. CDR1 and CDR2 from the germline V gene are SNHLY and FYNNEI. V trimming: 6 bases; J trimming: 3 bases; junction bases outside the gene matches: 8. CDR3 sequence (DNA): TGTGCCAGCAGGGAGGGGACAGTATCCAATCAGCCCCAGCATTTT. Its translation: CASREGTVSNQPQHF.

The rearrangement links TRBV6-1 to TRBJ2-1; 7 nucleotides match TRBD2. This CDR3 is 14 amino acids long. Germline V gene lookup returns CDR1 MNHNS and CDR2 SASEGT. Trimming at V came to 4 bases and at J to 6 bases, leaving 6 bases not matched to a gene. The chain's CDR3 is CASSGRWTSNEQFF. DNA of the CDR3: TGTGCCAGCAGTGGCCGGTGGACTAGCAATGAGCAGTTCTTC.

The rearrangement joins TRBV4-1 to TRBJ2-1; TRBD2 agrees at 7 bases. The CDR3 contains 13 residues. Germline CDR1 and CDR2: MGHRA and YSYEKL. With V trimmed by 5 bases and J by 3 bases, 1 base remained unmatched. CDR3 DNA: TGCGCCAGCAGCGGACTAGTCTACAATGAGCAGTTCTTC. As protein: CASSGLVYNEQFF.

The chain couples TRBV15 to TRBJ1-2; unclear D gene. The CDR3 spans 13 residues. Germline V gene data show CDR1 as LNHNV and CDR2 as YYDKDF (reference sequence). The germline V and J ends were trimmed by 1 base and 4 bases, with 7 bases remaining between them. CDR3 sequence: CATSRGQSYGYTF. The CDR3 bases are TGTGCCACCAGCAGAGGGCAGAGCTATGGCTACACCTTC.

V and J are TRBV7-8 and TRBJ2-7; 8 nucleotides line up with TRBD1. The CDR3 covers 14 residues. Trimming removed 5 bases from V and 3 bases from J; junction bases left unmatched: 6. In germline, CDR1 is SGHVS, CDR2 FQNEAQ. CDR3 DNA sequence: TGTGCCAGCAGCCGGACAGGGCTTGGCTACGAGCAGTACTTC. It specifies CASSRTGLGYEQYF.